Each of the 20 T cell receptor beta chains below was sequenced from the same sample in a study of T cells in Graves' hyperthyroidism and ophthalmopathy. From RNA transcripts, TCR beta CDR3 regions were amplified. The HTBI primer set drove a first-round RT-PCR of the TCR CDR3. TCRdb passed the multiplex PCR reads through MiXCR, listing each CDR3 protein once. The sample has almost 500,000 distinct CDR3 sequences, 22% seen once; the top ten hold 45% to 55%. The sequenced sample consisted of blood. These receptors all stem from a woman aged 70 to 79 with Graves' ophthalmopathy.

This clonotype appeared a few times. The genes are TRBV7-2 and TRBJ2-7, with D unclear. The length of the CDR3 is 12 residues. Trimming pared 5 bases from V and 5 bases from J, leaving 10 bases between. The germline CDR1 and CDR2 sequences are SGHTA and FQGNSA. CDR3 region: CASSRTFDEQYF. In DNA, the CDR3 is TGTGCCAGCAGCCGGACCTTCGACGAGCAGTACTTC.

In its sample, this clonotype was seen many times. The rearrangement links TRBV28 to TRBJ1-1; tentative D call: TRBD1 (5 bases). V was trimmed by 4 bases and J by 4 bases, leaving 16 bases between them. Germline V lookup: CDR1 MDHEN, CDR2 SYDVKM. CDR3 length equals 15 residues. The CDR3 DNA reads TGTGCCAGCAGTTCCGGGGCCGCTGATAGCACTGAAGCTTTCTTT. Protein sequence: CASSSGAADSTEAFF.

This clonotype has a handful of counts. The chain uses TRBV29-1 and TRBJ2-5; D is undetermined. Trimming shortened V by 4 bases and J by 3 bases, and 12 bases separated the two germline ends. CDR3 length: 13 residues. Germline-derived CDR1 and CDR2 are SQVTM and ANQGSEA. CDR3 bases: TGCAGCGTTGGGAGCCGAATGAAAGAGACCCAGTACTTC. Translation gives CSVGSRMKETQYF.

This clonotype was detected ten times or more. The chain links TRBV20-1 to TRBJ2-3, with D perhaps TRBD2 (6 bases). Germline CDR1 reads DFQATT; CDR2 reads SNEGSKA (reference sequence). V gave up 6 bases and J gave up 6 bases, with 10 bases separating them. The CDR3 has 11 residues. The CDR3 here is CSATEGDTQYF. Written as DNA, the CDR3 is TGCAGTGCCACGGAGGGTGATACGCAGTATTTT.

This rearrangement joins TRBV3-1 to TRBJ2-1; no reliable D call. From germline, CDR1 is LGHDT and CDR2 YNNKEL (reference sequence). V was shortened by 2 bases and J by 0 bases, with 14 bases between the two germline ends. The CDR3 is 17 residues long. The chain's CDR3 is CASSQLPPRSSYNEQFF. In DNA, the CDR3 is TGTGCCAGCAGCCAACTTCCACCAAGGAGCTCCTACAATGAGCAGTTCTTC.

The CDR3 DNA is TGTGCCAGCAGCCGGACAGCCGGGACTAACTCCTACGAGCAGTACTTC. The encoded protein is CASSRTAGTNSYEQYF. The chain uses TRBV5-5 and TRBJ2-7, with D possibly TRBD2 on 7 matching bases. The CDR3 consists of 16 residues. The V end lost 4 bases, the J end lost 0 bases, and 17 bases lay between the germline ends. CDR1 is SGHKS and CDR2 is YYEKEE in the germline V gene (reference sequence).

This clonotype was found a few times. V gene TRBV10-3 combines with J gene TRBJ2-5, with 7 bases identical to TRBD1. Trimming took 0 bases from V and 2 from J; bases not matched to a gene: 0. Germline CDR1 ENHRY, CDR2 SYGVKD. The CDR3 loop spans 14 amino acids. Here the CDR3 reads CAISESRGQETQYF. The CDR3 nucleotides are TGTGCCATCAGTGAGTCCAGGGGGCAAGAGACCCAGTACTTC.

There are many counts of this clonotype. The gene calls are TRBV12-3 or TRBV12-4 and TRBJ2-3; D unresolved. V was trimmed by 6 bases and J by 4 bases, leaving 11 bases between them. The CDR3 sequence is 13 residues long. The CDR3 DNA reads TGTGCCAGCAGCCTATCAACTCCAGATACGCAGTATTTT. Its translation: CASSLSTPDTQYF.

This clonotype was counted between two and nine times. The chain couples TRBV6-1 to TRBJ2-1; 12 nucleotides agree with TRBD1. The CDR3 runs 15 residues. CDR1 is MNHNS and CDR2 is SASEGT in the germline V gene. V trimming: 5 bases; J trimming: 7 bases; junction bases outside the gene matches: 6. This chain's CDR3 is CASSWGQGARNEQFF. CDR3 nucleotides: TGTGCCAGCAGTTGGGGACAGGGGGCGCGGAATGAGCAGTTCTTC.

This clonotype has ten or more counts. The V call is TRBV3-1, the J call TRBJ1-2, with D maybe TRBD1 (6 bases). V shed 5 bases and J shed 1 base, with 11 bases lying between them. The CDR3 spans 14 residues. Germline V lookup: CDR1 LGHDT, CDR2 YNNKEL (reference sequence). The CDR3 DNA sequence: TGTGCCAGCAGCACGGGACACCATAACTATGGCTACACCTTC. Translating gives CASSTGHHNYGYTF.

CDR3 in amino acids: CASRSRTGQFYTDTQYF. The DNA for the CDR3 is TGTGCCAGCAGATCAAGGACAGGCCAGTTTTACACAGATACGCAGTATTTT. This rearrangement joins TRBV6-2 or TRBV6-3 to TRBJ2-3; 7 bases agree with TRBD1. Per germline, CDR1 MNHEY and CDR2 SVGEGT. The trim removed 6 bases at V and 2 bases at J, leaving 14 bases unmatched. The CDR3 length is 17 residues.

This clonotype was seen a few times. This sequence joins TRBV3-1 and TRBJ2-2; D gene ambiguous. Trimming took off 4 bases at V and 3 bases at J, with 6 bases between the two ends. This CDR3 has 13 residues. Germline V gene lookup returns CDR1 LGHDT and CDR2 YNNKEL (reference sequence). In DNA form, the CDR3 reads TGTGCCAGCAGCCCTACGTACACCGGGGAGCTGTTTTTT. Its translation: CASSPTYTGELFF.

The rearrangement links TRBV15 to TRBJ2-1; D is uncertain. The CDR3 has 14 residues. CDR1 LNHNV and CDR2 YYDKDF come from the germline V gene (reference sequence). Trimming cost V 1 base and J 0 bases, with 4 bases left between them. The CDR3 sequence: CATSRAGSYNEQFF. As DNA, the CDR3 is TGTGCCACCAGCAGAGCCGGCTCCTACAATGAGCAGTTCTTC.

J is TRBJ2-7 and V is TRBV6-1, with 9 positions matching TRBD2. Losses at the gene ends were 3 bases for V and 0 bases for J; bases not matched to a gene: 6. The CDR3 is 16 residues long. Germline CDR1 and CDR2: MNHNS and SASEGT. In DNA form, the CDR3 reads TGTGCCAGCAGTGAGTTACTAGCGGGCGTCTCCTACGAGCAGTACTTC. This gives the protein CASSELLAGVSYEQYF.

In its sample, this clonotype was seen many times. The genes are TRBV28 and TRBJ2-7; perhaps D is TRBD1 or TRBD2 (6 bases each). Trimming removed 1 base from V and 3 bases from J, with 10 bases in between. Per germline, CDR1 MDHEN and CDR2 SYDVKM. The CDR3 length is 14 residues. CDR3 in DNA: TGTGCCAGCAGTTTATCCGGGGGCATCTACGAGCAGTACTTC. Its translation: CASSLSGGIYEQYF. Based on the CDR3 plus reference TRBV28 and TRBJ2-7, the full variable domain is DVKVTQSSRYLVKRTGEKVFLECVQDMDHENMFWYRQDPGLGLRLIYFSYDVKMKEKGDIPEGYSVSREKKERFSLILESASTNQTSMYLCASSLSGGIYEQYFGPGTRLTVT.

This clonotype showed up just a few times. The chain combines TRBV4-2 with TRBJ2-3; 9 bases map to TRBD2. CDR1 LGHNA and CDR2 YNFKEQ come from the germline V gene. V was pared by 3 bases and J by 1 base, with 2 bases of the junction left unmatched. CDR3 length: 15 residues. DNA of the CDR3: TGTGCCAGCAGCCAGACTAGCGGAGGCACAGATACGCAGTATTTT. It codes for CASSQTSGGTDTQYF.

This chain connects TRBV4-3 to TRBJ2-1, with D perhaps assigned TRBD1 or TRBD2 (6 bases each). Germline lookup yields CDR1 LGHNA and CDR2 YSLEER. This CDR3 spans 15 amino acids. V was pared by 1 base and J by 3 bases, with 10 bases between. This chain's CDR3 is CASSQGGTHYNEQFF. Written as DNA, the CDR3 is TGCGCCAGCAGCCAAGGCGGGACACACTACAATGAGCAGTTCTTC.

The V gene is TRBV6-1, the J gene TRBJ1-1; the D is unclear. Germline V gives CDR1 MNHNS, CDR2 SASEGT. The CDR3 contains 14 residues. The CDR3 here is CASTSVGPNTEAFF. Written as DNA, the CDR3 is TGTGCTTCCACCTCGGTCGGGCCGAACACTGAAGCTTTCTTT.

The rearrangement joins TRBV30 to TRBJ2-7, with D maybe TRBD1 (5 bases). The CDR3 spans 13 residues. Trimming cost V 7 bases and J 6 bases, with 19 bases left between them. Germline V gene sequence: CDR1 GTSNPN, CDR2 SVGIG (reference sequence). The CDR3 is CAYYSRSGIEQYF. DNA for the CDR3: TGTGCCTATTACAGCAGATCAGGGATCGAGCAGTACTTC.

This clonotype was seen a handful of times. The chain has TRBV20-1 and TRBJ1-2, with TRBD1 as a possible D gene (5 bases). This CDR3 has 11 amino acids. The V gene's germline CDR1 is DFQATT and CDR2 SNEGSKA (reference sequence). The CDR3 reads CSSGGEDGYTF. The CDR3 coding sequence is TGCAGCTCCGGGGGGGAGGATGGCTACACCTTC.